This T cell receptor (beta chain) was captured by sequencing in a study of blood T cell repertoires in COVID-19. The overall study: The study drew acute and convalescent COVID-19 samples from the United States, Italy and Spain.

How the authors handled the data: Nucleated cell number was recorded as an estimate derived from reference gene primer amplification. Assay used: immunoSEQ multiplex PCR; TCRdb lists only in-frame clones, some missing. V and J calls plus clone size are reproduced from that table; the DNA served to infer D and trimming. The profile shows 250,000 to 300,000 clones, about 88% of them singletons. This CDR3 contains 12 residues. Trimming removed 2 bases at V and 7 bases at J, with 8 bases between. In germline, CDR1 is PRHDT, CDR2 FYEKMQ (reference sequence). The receptor comes from a young man with active or convalescent COVID-19. The chain employs TRBV13 and TRBJ1-2, with D possibly matching TRBD1 (5 bases). Sequencing was performed on peripheral blood. The CDR3 DNA reads TGTGCCAGCAGCTTAAGCGGGGGTGGCTACACCTTC. Translating it yields CASSLSGGGYTF.